This T cell receptor beta chain was identified during a study of CD8 T cells in ankylosing spondylitis. The table lists this clonotype with a few counts. Its target is unknown. Findings and limits, study-wide: Earlier authors reported some of these motif variants in reactive arthritis synovial fluid and blood. Clones tied to disease were said to be significantly enriched in matched ankylosing spondylitis synovial fluid.

Per germline, CDR1 MGHDK and CDR2 SYGVNS. Trimming removed 2 bases from V and 1 base from J, with 9 bases in between. This CDR3 is 15 amino acids long. Each CDR3 protein is one row after TCRdb ran MiXCR on the 5' RACE reads. The profile covers under 450,000 distinct CDR3 sequences, with 20% to 25% appearing a single time and about an eighth taken by the ten largest. Sequencing input: blood, either unsorted or a sorted T cell fraction (not recorded which). The TCR comes from a male donor with ankylosing spondylitis or in good health (not recorded which). V usage is TRBV25-1 and J usage is TRBJ2-4, with a possible D match to TRBD1 (6 bases). The CDR3, as DNA: TGTGCCAGCAGTGAACCCCAGGGGGCCAAAAACATTCAGTACTTC. It codes for CASSEPQGAKNIQYF. The whole variable domain, remainder taken from reference TRBV25-1 and TRBJ2-4, is EADIYQTPRYLVIGTGKKITLECSQTMGHDKMYWYQQDPGMELHLIHYSYGVNSTEKGDLSSESTVSRIRTEHFPLTLESARPSHTSQYLCASSEPQGAKNIQYFGAGTRLSVL.